Presented here are 3 T cell receptor beta chains from one specimen sequenced in a study of Graves' ophthalmopathy and Graves' hyperthyroidism. Using RNA transcripts, the TCR beta CDR3 regions were amplified. Amplification began with first-round RT-PCR using HTBI primers, then second-round multiplex PCR was performed. TCRdb reprocessed the multiplex PCR reads with MiXCR, giving one entry per CDR3 protein. The sample consists of roughly 610,000 distinct CDR3 sequences, roughly 20% of them appearing once. Sequenced sample: peripheral blood. These receptors came from a young woman with stable Graves' hyperthyroidism. Some clones in this sample may be carry-over from other donors' samples.

This clonotype appeared a few times. V is TRBV13 and J is TRBJ2-5; 7 positions match TRBD2. There are 13 residues in the CDR3. The germline V gene has CDR1 PRHDT and CDR2 FYEKMQ (reference sequence). V shed 5 bases and J 5 bases; nucleotides not matched to a gene: 5. CDR3 amino acids: CASSATSVETQYF. CDR3 nucleotides: TGTGCCAGCAGCGCAACTAGCGTTGAGACCCAGTACTTC.

This clonotype was detected ten times or more. The chain couples TRBV20-1 to TRBJ2-5; 11 bases fit TRBD1. CDR1 DFQATT and CDR2 SNEGSKA come from the germline V gene (reference sequence). The CDR3 totals 15 residues. J was trimmed by 4 bases and V by 4 bases; bases with no gene match: 8. CDR3 in amino acids: CSATGQGASRETQYF. As DNA, the CDR3 is TGCAGTGCTACCGGACAGGGGGCATCGCGAGAGACCCAGTACTTC.

This clonotype appeared a few times. This chain connects TRBV3-1 to TRBJ2-6; the match to TRBD1 covers 10 bases. J was trimmed by 1 base and V by 4 bases; bases with no gene match: 4. This CDR3 region has 17 residues. Germline CDR1 is LGHDT and CDR2 is YNNKEL (reference sequence). CDR3: CASSRRTGGSGANVLTF. As DNA, the CDR3 is TGTGCCAGCAGCCGTCGGACAGGGGGATCTGGGGCCAACGTCCTGACTTTC. Variable domain in full (rest from reference TRBV3-1 and TRBJ2-6): DTAVSQTPKYLVTQMGNDKSIKCEQNLGHDTMYWYKQDSKKFLKIMFSYNNKELIINETVPNRFSPKSPDKAHLNLHINSLELGDSAVYFCASSRRTGGSGANVLTFGAGSRLTVL.